Below are 14 T cell receptor beta chains sequenced from a single sample in a study of T cells after yellow fever vaccination (dated by TCRdb to the late 2010s). The library came from 5' RACE. Sequencing took place on an Illumina HiSeq 2500. The public reads were quality trimmed at Q25 with fastp and then assembled into clones with MiXCR by TCRdb, keeping productive beta chains. Rows with one shared CDR3 protein collapse into an entry with the most common genes and DNA. The table for this sample lists hundreds of thousands of distinct CDR3 sequences; about 8.7% of them were counted only once. The ten most abundant clones make up roughly 18% of the sample. The meaning of the sample's treatment or condition label: live attenuated yellow fever vaccine strain. The specimen was PBMCs, collected on the day of the first yellow fever vaccination. The receptor source for this set is a man aged 18-30 years who received the YFV17D yellow fever vaccine.

The chain links TRBV25-1 to TRBJ2-5, with TRBD1 identical over 7 bases. CDR1 is MGHDK and CDR2 is SYGVNS in the germline V gene. The trim removed 4 bases at V and 0 bases at J, leaving 5 bases unmatched. The length of the CDR3 is 15 residues. The CDR3 nucleotides read TGTGCCAGCAGTGGGACAGGAGAGTACCAAGAGACCCAGTACTTC. Its protein product is CASSGTGEYQETQYF.

For the CDR3, the DNA is TGTGCCAGCAGCACCCTCACTAGCGGGGGGGGTAGATACGAGCAGTACTTC. Protein: CASSTLTSGGGRYEQYF. The chain is built from TRBV11-2 and TRBJ2-7, with 13 nucleotides matching TRBD2. The CDR3 covers 17 residues. Unmatched junction bases numbered 11, after V lost 5 bases and J lost 4 bases. The germline CDR1 and CDR2 sequences are SGHAT and FQNNGV. Complete variable domain (other parts from reference TRBV11-2 and TRBJ2-7): EAGVAQSPRYKIIEKRQSVAFWCNPISGHATLYWYQQILGQGPKLLIQFQNNGVVDDSQLPKDRFSAERLKGVDSTLKIQPAKLEDSAVYLCASSTLTSGGGRYEQYFGPGTRLTVT.

The sample holds many counts of this clonotype. The chain combines TRBV11-2 with TRBJ2-1; perhaps TRBD1 as D (6 bases). Germline lookup yields CDR1 SGHAT and CDR2 FQNNGV. V lost 4 bases and J lost 6, with 13 bases in between. The CDR3 is 14 amino acids. CDR3 sequence reads: CASSYTGTFNEQFF. For the CDR3, the DNA is TGTGCCAGCAGCTACACCGGGACATTCAATGAGCAGTTCTTC.

The table lists this clonotype with a few counts. The chain carries TRBV9 and TRBJ2-1; a possible D gene is TRBD2 (6 bases). The length of the CDR3 is 18 residues. Germline assignment: CDR1 SGDLS and CDR2 YYNGEE. The V end was cut by 0 bases, the J end by 2 bases, with 18 bases between. CDR3 region: CASSVAPAAGSTYNEQFF. CDR3 nucleotides: TGTGCCAGCAGCGTAGCGCCCGCGGCGGGGTCCACCTACAATGAGCAGTTCTTC.

The chain links TRBV20-1 to TRBJ2-7; no clear D. V was clipped by 1 base and J by 2 bases, with 9 bases between them. This CDR3 has 13 residues. From germline, CDR1 is DFQATT and CDR2 SNEGSKA (reference sequence). The chain's CDR3 is CSARGREAYEQYF. The CDR3 DNA reads TGCAGTGCTAGAGGACGCGAAGCCTACGAGCAGTACTTC.

This clonotype has a handful of counts. The chain recombines TRBV28 with TRBJ2-7; 11 positions match TRBD2. The CDR3 covers 15 residues. Trimming cost V 3 bases and J 3 bases; bases outside gene matches: 4. CDR1 is MDHEN and CDR2 is SYDVKM in the germline V gene. CDR3 residues: CASSLATSGDYEQYV. In DNA form, the CDR3 reads TGTGCCAGCAGTTTGGCGACTAGCGGGGACTACGAGCAGTACGTC.

This clonotype was counted only a few times. Here the CDR3 reads CSVSQALNTEAFF. As DNA, the CDR3 is TGCAGCGTTTCACAGGCGCTGAACACTGAAGCTTTCTTT. This chain uses TRBV29-1 with TRBJ1-1, with D possibly matching TRBD1 (5 bases). Between the trimmed V and J ends, which lost 5 bases and 0 bases, there was a span of 10 bases. The CDR3 totals 13 residues. Germline V gives CDR1 SQVTM, CDR2 ANQGSEA.

This clonotype turned up a few times. V gene TRBV18 combines with J gene TRBJ2-7, with D maybe TRBD2 (6 bases). The CDR3 covers 12 residues. Germline lookup yields CDR1 KGHSH and CDR2 LQKENI. The V gene lost 4 bases and the J gene lost 12 bases, with 16 bases spanning the gap. CDR3 sequence: CASSLGGDLWYF. The CDR3 DNA sequence: TGTGCCAGCTCACTAGGAGGGGACTTGTGGTACTTC.

V and J are TRBV21-1 and TRBJ2-6; the table names TRBD1, a call not compared with the DNA. TRBV21-1 is termed a pseudogene. The CDR3 is made up of 17 amino acids. CDR3 loop: CASIKGRVTSGANVLTF. CDR3 bases: TGTGCCAGCATCAAGGGACGGGTAACCTCTGGGGCCAACGTCCTGACTTTC.

This clonotype showed up just a few times. This chain uses TRBV6-1 with TRBJ2-7, with D possibly TRBD2 on 6 matching bases. The CDR3 has 14 amino acids. From germline, CDR1 is MNHNS and CDR2 SASEGT. V was cut by 6 bases and J by 3 bases, with 15 bases left in between. The CDR3 sequence is CASRRDGRNYEQYV. The CDR3, as DNA: TGTGCCAGCAGACGGGACGGGAGAAACTACGAGCAGTACGTC.

The CDR3 loop is CASSVRVWGGARNEQFF. The CDR3 nucleotides read TGTGCCAGCAGCGTAAGAGTCTGGGGGGGGGCTCGCAATGAGCAGTTCTTC. J is TRBJ2-1 and V is TRBV9; D perhaps matches TRBD2 (7 bases). The CDR3 loop spans 17 amino acids. V lost 1 base, J lost 6 bases, and 20 bases lay in between. CDR1 SGDLS and CDR2 YYNGEE come from the germline V gene.

The rearrangement uses TRBV7-6 and TRBJ2-1; TRBD2 matches 10 bases. The germline V gene has CDR1 SGHVS and CDR2 FNYEAQ. The CDR3 extends over 17 amino acids. J lost 4 bases, V lost 2 bases, and 8 bases had no gene match. The CDR3 protein is CASSLSPSGGLYNEQFF. Written as DNA, the CDR3 is TGTGCCAGCAGCTTATCCCCTAGCGGGGGCCTGTACAATGAGCAGTTCTTC.

A few counts support this clonotype. The rearrangement joins TRBV6-5 to TRBJ2-7; tentatively, D is TRBD1 (5 bases). Germline assignment: CDR1 MNHEY and CDR2 SVGAGI. Deletions cut 0 bases from V and 3 bases from J, with 12 bases between. The CDR3 loop spans 15 amino acids. The CDR3 loop is CASSYSTRAYYEQYF. In nucleotides, the CDR3 is TGTGCCAGCAGTTACTCGACCAGGGCTTACTACGAGCAGTACTTC.

The chain recombines TRBV11-2 with TRBJ1-4; 10 nucleotides align to TRBD1. The CDR3 totals 16 residues. V shed 3 bases and J 6 bases; nucleotides not matched to a gene: 7. Germline V gives CDR1 SGHAT, CDR2 FQNNGV. The CDR3 region is CASSFPPGQGDEKLFF. In nucleotides, the CDR3 is TGTGCCAGCAGCTTTCCCCCCGGACAGGGGGATGAAAAACTGTTTTTT.